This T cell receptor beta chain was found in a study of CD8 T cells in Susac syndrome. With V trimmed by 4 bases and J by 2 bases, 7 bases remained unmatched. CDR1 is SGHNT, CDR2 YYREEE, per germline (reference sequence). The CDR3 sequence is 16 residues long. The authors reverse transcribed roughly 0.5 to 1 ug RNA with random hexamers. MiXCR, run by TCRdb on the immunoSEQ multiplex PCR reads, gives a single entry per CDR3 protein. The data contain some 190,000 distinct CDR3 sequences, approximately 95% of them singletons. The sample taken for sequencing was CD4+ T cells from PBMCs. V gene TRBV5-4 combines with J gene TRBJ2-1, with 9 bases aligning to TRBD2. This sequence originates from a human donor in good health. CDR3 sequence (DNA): TGTGCCAGCAGCGACCTGACTAGCGGAGCCTACAATGAGCAGTTCTTC. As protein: CASSDLTSGAYNEQFF.